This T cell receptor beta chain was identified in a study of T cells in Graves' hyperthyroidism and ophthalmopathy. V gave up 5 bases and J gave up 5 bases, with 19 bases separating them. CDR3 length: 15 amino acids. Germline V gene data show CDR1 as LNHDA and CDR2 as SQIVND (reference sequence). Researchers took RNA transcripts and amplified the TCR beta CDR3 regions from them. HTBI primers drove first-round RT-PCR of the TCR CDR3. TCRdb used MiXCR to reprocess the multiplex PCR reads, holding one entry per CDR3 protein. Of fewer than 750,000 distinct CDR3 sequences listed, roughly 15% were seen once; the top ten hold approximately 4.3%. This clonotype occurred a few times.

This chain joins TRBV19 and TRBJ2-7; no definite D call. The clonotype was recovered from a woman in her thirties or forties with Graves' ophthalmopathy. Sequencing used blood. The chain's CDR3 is CASSSRRLLGHEQYF. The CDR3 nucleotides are TGTGCCAGTAGTTCCAGGCGGCTGTTGGGCCACGAGCAGTACTTC.